The clone carrying this T cell receptor (beta chain) was seen at least ten times. The antigen remains undetermined. The V end was cut by 0 bases, the J end by 9 bases, with 9 bases between. Germline V lookup: CDR1 LNHNV, CDR2 YYDKDF (reference sequence). This CDR3 region has 13 residues. This entry belongs to a study of CD8 T cells in ankylosing spondylitis. Whole-study findings and limits: A motif in TCR beta, a set of roughly eight highly homologous variants, appeared characteristic of ankylosing spondylitis blood. In peripheral blood, disease-linked CD8+ clones occurred at relatively low frequencies. Reports say disease-linked clones showed up significantly more in matched ankylosing spondylitis synovial fluid.

Construction of TCR beta libraries was performed using quantitative 5'-RACE with molecular barcodes. A single record per CDR3 protein comes from TCRdb applying MiXCR to the 5' RACE reads. The sample lists approximately 350,000 distinct CDR3 sequences, about 15% occurring once. The chain combines TRBV15 with TRBJ2-1; no clear D gene. The sequencing sample was made of blood, either unsorted or a sorted T cell fraction (not recorded which). This clonotype was obtained from a male donor with ankylosing spondylitis or in good health (not recorded which). CDR3 amino acids: CATSRDGVGEQFF. The CDR3 region has the DNA TGTGCCACCAGCAGAGATGGGGTGGGTGAGCAGTTCTTC.